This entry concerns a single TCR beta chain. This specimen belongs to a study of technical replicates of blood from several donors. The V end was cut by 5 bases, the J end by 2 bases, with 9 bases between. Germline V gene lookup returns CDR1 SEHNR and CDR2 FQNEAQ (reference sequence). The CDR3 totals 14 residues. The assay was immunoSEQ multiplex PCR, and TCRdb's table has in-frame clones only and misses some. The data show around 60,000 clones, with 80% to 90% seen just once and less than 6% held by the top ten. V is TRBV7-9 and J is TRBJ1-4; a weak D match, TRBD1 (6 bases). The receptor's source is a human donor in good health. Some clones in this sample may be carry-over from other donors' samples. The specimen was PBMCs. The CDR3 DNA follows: TGTGCCAGCAGCCACAGGGTGACTAATGAAAAACTGTTTTTT. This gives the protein CASSHRVTNEKLFF.